This record covers a single T cell receptor (beta chain). Its specificity is not known. The data stem from a study of CD8 T cells in Susac syndrome. Reverse transcription of about 0.45 to 1 ug RNA was carried out with random hexamers. TCR beta CDR3 was amplified by immunoSEQ covering 54 Vbeta and 13 Jbeta. TCRdb used MiXCR to reprocess the immunoSEQ multiplex PCR reads, holding one entry per CDR3 protein. The sample lists some 200,000 distinct CDR3 sequences, about 95% seen once, with about 0.15% in the top ten. V lost 4 bases to trimming and J lost 11 bases, with 16 bases between them. Germline assignment: CDR1 SGHDT and CDR2 YYEEEE. The length of the CDR3 is 13 residues. Negative isolation was used for CD8+ and CD4+ T cells, and FACS enrichment was applied to TEMRA cells. The study's findings and limits: Maximal CD8+ clonal expansion in Susac was observed within TEMRA cells and among active patients.

The specimen was CD8+ T cells from PBMCs. The chain carries TRBV5-6 and TRBJ1-5, with D unclear. This clonotype was obtained from a human donor with Susac syndrome. The CDR3 spells CASSTWTEQAQHF. For the CDR3, the DNA is TGTGCCAGCAGCACTTGGACTGAGCAGGCCCAGCATTTT.